This T cell receptor beta chain is from a study of blood T cell repertoires in COVID-19 (dated by TCRdb to the early 2020s). For the wider study: Samples covering the acute and convalescent phases of COVID-19 were provided by collaborators in the United States, Italy and Spain. The material from the prospective study consisted of cDNA or gDNA derived from T cells, B-cell-depleted T cells, or PBMCs. Deeply sampled blood TCRbeta repertoires from subjects exposed to, actively infected with, or recovered from COVID-19 were included in the dataset. The repertoires were released in a freely available public database meant as a resource for research on the immune response to SARS-CoV-2. Samples were obtained from the ongoing ImmuneRACE study (first 160 participants) and from 1,254 subjects provided by 6 global collaborators. Sample metadata almost always included a de-identified subject ID, COVID-19 status, age in years and sex. HLA class I and class II types, where available, came from metadata supplied by the sample provider rather than from assay-based typing. Study-wide findings and limitations: How much clinical and demographic metadata was included differed by source and by participant, and the metadata was provided uncurated.

The CDR3 goes from the cysteine to the phenylalanine over 15 residues. Of the read, only the CDR3 DNA is kept; its 45 bases are in frame from base 1. The CDR1 and CDR2 encoded by the germline V gene are SGHTA and FQGTGA. Trimming removed 1 base from V and 2 bases from J; the gene matches leave 2 bases unexplained. Remarks on this clone: The antigen this receptor binds is unknown. The input lacks base qualities; no much larger clone sits a single base away.

Whole blood was collected in K2EDTA tubes by collaborating institutions according to the institutions' own protocols. For TCRbeta analysis, collaborator samples were shipped as frozen whole blood, as isolated PBMCs, or as DNA extracted from either sample type. TCRbeta CDR3 regions were amplified from genomic DNA using the immunoSEQ Assay, a bias-controlled multiplex PCR. From the authors' description of their analysis: Nucleated cell counts per sample were estimated from amplification of reference gene primers within the assay. To quantify the absolute abundance of each unique TCRbeta CDR3 rearrangement, sequence reads were collapsed and filtered. Productive Simpson clonality was computed per sample as the square root of Simpson's diversity index over productive rearrangements. As stored in TCRdb, this immuneACCESS dataset retains in-frame rearrangements with V and J assigned. A fraction of the clones does not appear; measured against another copy, unresolved V genes explain less than half of the discrepancy, and the remainder lacks a known reason. V and J calls and clone size are copied from that table; D and trimming were computed from the DNA. The sample table contains 55,000 to 80,000 clones; only one count was recorded for around 90% of them. The ten largest make up around 1.5% of the sample.

The sequencing sample was made of peripheral blood. The receptor's source is a human donor in a cohort sampled during active COVID-19. The V and J segments used are TRBV7-3 and TRBJ2-1; 7 central nucleotides agree with TRBD2. CDR3 reads: CASSLSGSPYNEQFF. The nucleotide sequence reads as follows: TGTGCCAGCAGCTTAAGCGGGAGTCCCTACAATGAGCAGTTCTTC.